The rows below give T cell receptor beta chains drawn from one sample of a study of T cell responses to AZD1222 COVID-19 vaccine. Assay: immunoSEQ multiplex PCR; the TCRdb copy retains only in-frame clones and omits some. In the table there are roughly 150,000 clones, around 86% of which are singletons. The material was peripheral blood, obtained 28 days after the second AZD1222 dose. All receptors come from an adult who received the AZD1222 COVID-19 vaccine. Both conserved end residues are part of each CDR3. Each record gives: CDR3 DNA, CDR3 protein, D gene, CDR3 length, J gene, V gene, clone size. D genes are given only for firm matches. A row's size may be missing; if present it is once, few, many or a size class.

DNA: TGCGCCAGCAGCTTGCGGGGGGCGAACACTGAAGCTTTCTTT
CDR3: CASSLRGANTEAFF
D: .
length: 14
J: TRBJ1-1
V: TRBV5-1
size: .

DNA: TGTGCCAGCAGTGAACCGGGACAGGCAATCCCCCTCCACTTT
CDR3: CASSEPGQAIPLHF
D: TRBD1
length: 14
J: TRBJ1-6
V: TRBV6-1
size: few

DNA: TGTGCCAGCAGCCCAAGGCCGACTAGCGGGACATACGAGCAGTACTTC
CDR3: CASSPRPTSGTYEQYF
D: TRBD2
length: 16
J: TRBJ2-7
V: TRBV7-9
size: .

DNA: TGTGCCAGCAGCCCTCCCCCGGAACCCACTGAAGCTTTCTTT
CDR3: CASSPPPEPTEAFF
D: .
length: 14
J: TRBJ1-1
V: TRBV7-2
size: once

DNA: TGTGCCAGCAGTTCTATGGGGATCGGGGGAAACACCATATATTTT
CDR3: CASSSMGIGGNTIYF
D: .
length: 15
J: TRBJ1-3
V: TRBV28
size: .

DNA: TGTGCCAGCAGCCAAGCGGACTTTCAAGAGACCCAGTACTTC
CDR3: CASSQADFQETQYF
D: .
length: 14
J: TRBJ2-5
V: TRBV14
size: .

DNA: TGTGCCAGCAGCTTAGCGGCCGGGCAGCCGGGGGAGACCCAGTACTTC
CDR3: CASSLAAGQPGETQYF
D: .
length: 16
J: TRBJ2-5
V: TRBV7-2
size: once

DNA: TGTGCCAGCAGTTTAGGGGGGGTACATCAGCCCCAGCATTTT
CDR3: CASSLGGVHQPQHF
D: .
length: 14
J: TRBJ1-5
V: TRBV28
size: .

DNA: TGTGCCAGCAGCTCCAGGACAGGGGGCACTGGGGCCAACGTCCTGACTTTC
CDR3: CASSSRTGGTGANVLTF
D: TRBD1
length: 17
J: TRBJ2-6
V: TRBV5-4
size: .

DNA: TGTGCCAGCAGACGACTAGCGGGACCCTCCTACAATGAGCAGTTCTTC
CDR3: CASRRLAGPSYNEQFF
D: TRBD2
length: 16
J: TRBJ2-1
V: TRBV7-9
size: .

DNA: TGTGCCAGCAGTGTAGCTGGGAGCGATGGCTACACCTTC
CDR3: CASSVAGSDGYTF
D: .
length: 13
J: TRBJ1-2
V: TRBV7-9
size: .

DNA: TGTGCCAGCTCACCCTCGGAAGGGTTCGAGCAGTACTTC
CDR3: CASSPSEGFEQYF
D: .
length: 13
J: TRBJ2-7
V: TRBV18
size: .

DNA: TGCGCCAGCAGCCAAGACAGGGGGCGATTGAATGAGCAGTTCTTC
CDR3: CASSQDRGRLNEQFF
D: TRBD1
length: 15
J: TRBJ2-1
V: TRBV4-3
size: .

DNA: TGTGCCAGCAGCTCGGGACTAAACACAGATACGCAGTATTTT
CDR3: CASSSGLNTDTQYF
D: TRBD2
length: 14
J: TRBJ2-3
V: TRBV9
size: .

DNA: TGTGCCAGCAGTGGCTCTAGCGGGAACTACAATGAGCAGTTCTTC
CDR3: CASSGSSGNYNEQFF
D: TRBD2
length: 15
J: TRBJ2-1
V: TRBV2
size: .

DNA: TGTGCCGGCCGGCCAGGGGGCTCTTCGTATGAAGCTTTCTTT
CDR3: CAGRPGGSSYEAFF
D: TRBD1
length: 14
J: TRBJ1-1
V: TRBV28
size: .

DNA: TGTGCCAGTAGTATCTCAGGCGACTCTGGAAACACCATATATTTT
CDR3: CASSISGDSGNTIYF
D: .
length: 15
J: TRBJ1-3
V: TRBV19
size: .

DNA: TGTGCCAGCAGCTTATCGGGGGTTACCTCCTACGAGCAGTACTTC
CDR3: CASSLSGVTSYEQYF
D: .
length: 15
J: TRBJ2-7
V: TRBV5-5
size: .

DNA: TGCGCCAGCAGGGATACAGGGGGAGGAAACACCATATATTTT
CDR3: CASRDTGGGNTIYF
D: TRBD1
length: 14
J: TRBJ1-3
V: TRBV4-3
size: .

DNA: TGTGCCAGCAGCCCGGGACACAAATACAATGAGCAGTTCTTC
CDR3: CASSPGHKYNEQFF
D: .
length: 14
J: TRBJ2-1
V: TRBV11-2
size: .

DNA: TGTGCCAGCAGCGTTCTTACAGGGATGACTGAAGCTTTCTTT
CDR3: CASSVLTGMTEAFF
D: .
length: 14
J: TRBJ1-1
V: TRBV9
size: .

DNA: TGTGCCAGCAGCCGCACTAGCGGGAGGGAAGAGACCCAGTACTTC
CDR3: CASSRTSGREETQYF
D: TRBD2
length: 15
J: TRBJ2-5
V: TRBV11-2
size: .

DNA: TGTGCCAGCAGCCAAGAAGGCAGGATGTCTTTCTTT
CDR3: CASSQEGRMSFF
D: .
length: 12
J: TRBJ1-1
V: TRBV14
size: .

DNA: TGTGCCAGCAGCTTGGGGGGGGACACCATATATTTT
CDR3: CASSLGGDTIYF
D: .
length: 12
J: TRBJ1-3
V: TRBV7-2
size: .

DNA: TGTGCCAGCAGCTTCTCGAGCGGGAGCTCCTACAATGAGCAGTTCTTC
CDR3: CASSFSSGSSYNEQFF
D: TRBD2
length: 16
J: TRBJ2-1
V: TRBV7-3
size: .

DNA: TGTGCCAGCAGTTTAGGGGGCGCTCGTACCTCTGGAAACACCATATATTTT
CDR3: CASSLGGARTSGNTIYF
D: .
length: 17
J: TRBJ1-3
V: TRBV28
size: .

DNA: TGTGCCAGCAGCCAAGGTAGTGCAACTAATGAAAAACTGTTTTTT
CDR3: CASSQGSATNEKLFF
D: .
length: 15
J: TRBJ1-4
V: TRBV3-1/TRBV3-2
size: .

DNA: TGTGCCAGCAGCCCTGGGCCGGGGAGATACAATCAGCCCCAGCATTTT
CDR3: CASSPGPGRYNQPQHF
D: .
length: 16
J: TRBJ1-5
V: TRBV6-2/TRBV6-3
size: .

DNA: TGTGCCAGCAGTTTATTGGCGAACACTGAAGCTTTCTTT
CDR3: CASSLLANTEAFF
D: .
length: 13
J: TRBJ1-1
V: TRBV28
size: .

DNA: TGTGCCAGCACCCTCCGGCGGGCTAGCGGGAGGAGCACAGATACGCAGTATTTT
CDR3: CASTLRRASGRSTDTQYF
D: TRBD2
length: 18
J: TRBJ2-3
V: TRBV2
size: .

DNA: TGTGCCAGCGTGAAGTCGGGAGGGAGGGGCTACGAGCAGTACTTC
CDR3: CASVKSGGRGYEQYF
D: TRBD2
length: 15
J: TRBJ2-7
V: TRBV2
size: .

DNA: TGCGCCAGCAGCAGGGGACTAGAAAGGAACGAGCAGTACTTC
CDR3: CASSRGLERNEQYF
D: TRBD2
length: 14
J: TRBJ2-7
V: TRBV5-1
size: .

DNA: TGTGCCAGTAGTACTGGGGTAGCGGGAACTCTGGAGACCCAGTACTTC
CDR3: CASSTGVAGTLETQYF
D: TRBD2
length: 16
J: TRBJ2-5
V: TRBV19
size: .

DNA: TGTGCCAGCAGCCCCCAGTCCCACGAGCAGTACTTC
CDR3: CASSPQSHEQYF
D: .
length: 12
J: TRBJ2-7
V: TRBV7-9
size: few

DNA: TGTGCCAGCAGCCCTTACCAAACAGGGGGCGGCAGAAACACCATATATTTT
CDR3: CASSPYQTGGGRNTIYF
D: TRBD1
length: 17
J: TRBJ1-3
V: TRBV3-1/TRBV3-2
size: .

DNA: TGTGCCAGCAAAACGGGGGTAGGGCTGCAAGCTTTCTTT
CDR3: CASKTGVGLQAFF
D: .
length: 13
J: TRBJ1-1
V: TRBV6-5
size: .

DNA: TGTGCCAGCTCACCACCGAAGTTCGCTGACAGGAGATACACTGAAGCTTTCTTT
CDR3: CASSPPKFADRRYTEAFF
D: .
length: 18
J: TRBJ1-1
V: TRBV18
size: .

DNA: TGTGCCAGCAGCTCTGAATTGACAGGACAGGAAGCTTTCTTT
CDR3: CASSSELTGQEAFF
D: .
length: 14
J: TRBJ1-1
V: TRBV7-9
size: .

DNA: TGTGCCAGCAGCCCGAGACAGGGCTCGAACACCGGGGAGCTGTTTTTT
CDR3: CASSPRQGSNTGELFF
D: TRBD1
length: 16
J: TRBJ2-2
V: TRBV5-4
size: .

DNA: TGTGCCAGCAGCCAAGCCCGGGTTGGCTACACCTTC
CDR3: CASSQARVGYTF
D: .
length: 12
J: TRBJ1-2
V: TRBV3-1/TRBV3-2
size: .

DNA: TGTGCCAGCAGCCAAGAGCGTCAGCGAGGCACAGATACGCAGTATTTT
CDR3: CASSQERQRGTDTQYF
D: .
length: 16
J: TRBJ2-3
V: TRBV4-2
size: .

DNA: TGTGCCAGCAGCGTAGGGGGCAGTGCCGGAGGCTACGAGCAGTACTTC
CDR3: CASSVGGSAGGYEQYF
D: .
length: 16
J: TRBJ2-7
V: TRBV9
size: .

DNA: TGTGCCTGGAGTGTAACGTGGGCGGGAGACGGAAAGACCCAGTACTTC
CDR3: CAWSVTWAGDGKTQYF
D: TRBD2
length: 16
J: TRBJ2-5
V: TRBV30
size: .

DNA: TGTGCCAGCAGTTATTCGGGGGCGCTTAGCAATCAGCCCCAGCATTTT
CDR3: CASSYSGALSNQPQHF
D: .
length: 16
J: TRBJ1-5
V: TRBV6-2/TRBV6-3
size: few

DNA: TGTGCCAGCAGCTCGAGCTTGGGTGACAGGTCCGAGCAGTACTTC
CDR3: CASSSSLGDRSEQYF
D: .
length: 15
J: TRBJ2-7
V: TRBV11-3
size: .

DNA: TGCGCCAGCAGCTTGACTAGCGGGGCATACAATGAGCAGTTCTTC
CDR3: CASSLTSGAYNEQFF
D: TRBD2
length: 15
J: TRBJ2-1
V: TRBV5-1
size: .

DNA: TGTGCCAGCAGCTCGGAGGGGGCTGGAAACACCATATATTTT
CDR3: CASSSEGAGNTIYF
D: .
length: 14
J: TRBJ1-3
V: TRBV6-5
size: .

DNA: TGTGCCAGCAGCCCTGGTGGAGGGGCTACCTACGAGCAGTACTTC
CDR3: CASSPGGGATYEQYF
D: .
length: 15
J: TRBJ2-7
V: TRBV11-2
size: .

DNA: TGTGCCAGCAGTTACTTAGGCTCCGGGACTGCCGTAATCTTC
CDR3: CASSYLGSGTAVIF
D: .
length: 14
J: TRBJ2-1
V: TRBV6-2/TRBV6-3
size: once

DNA: TGTGCCATCAGTGAGGTATCGAGCGGGAGCACCTACGAGCAGTACTTC
CDR3: CAISEVSSGSTYEQYF
D: TRBD2
length: 16
J: TRBJ2-7
V: TRBV10-3
size: .

DNA: TGTGCCAGCAGTCCTACCCATCTCCCGGGAACACTGAACACTGAAGCTTTCTTT
CDR3: CASSPTHLPGTLNTEAFF
D: .
length: 18
J: TRBJ1-1
V: TRBV6-6
size: .

DNA: TGTGCCAGCAGCTCACCCCAAACCCCAGGTGACACCGGGGAGCTGTTTTTT
CDR3: CASSSPQTPGDTGELFF
D: .
length: 17
J: TRBJ2-2
V: TRBV13
size: .

DNA: TGCGCCAGCAGCCAAGATAGGGCAGGGGCGAGCTACGAGCAGTACTTC
CDR3: CASSQDRAGASYEQYF
D: .
length: 16
J: TRBJ2-7
V: TRBV4-3
size: few

DNA: TGTGCCAGTACGGGATCCTACGAGCAGTACTTC
CDR3: CASTGSYEQYF
D: .
length: 11
J: TRBJ2-7
V: TRBV6-5
size: .

DNA: TGTGCCAGCAGCTTAGGGACAGGGGGTGGTGCTAACTATGGCTACACCTTC
CDR3: CASSLGTGGGANYGYTF
D: TRBD1
length: 17
J: TRBJ1-2
V: TRBV13
size: .

DNA: TGCGCCAGCAGCCCCGCCGGGACGGGTAATTCACCCCTCCACTTT
CDR3: CASSPAGTGNSPLHF
D: .
length: 15
J: TRBJ1-6
V: TRBV5-1
size: .

DNA: TGTGCCAGCAGTTTCTACATGAACACTGAAGCTTTCTTT
CDR3: CASSFYMNTEAFF
D: .
length: 13
J: TRBJ1-1
V: TRBV12-3/TRBV12-4
size: .